This paragraph covers one T cell receptor (beta chain) sequence. Antigen: not known. The sample originates from a study of cytomegalovirus exposure and HLA in healthy donors. Study-wide results and limits: From TCR beta sequences, most subjects' HLA-A and HLA-B alleles were reportedly predicted accurately. The availability of immune exposure information extended only to CMV serostatus. Among TCR sequences, most were rare, though some public TCRs appeared in many donors.

The CDR3 loop spans 14 amino acids. Germline assignment: CDR1 LNHDA and CDR2 SQIVND (reference sequence). V lost 9 bases and J lost 2; bases outside the gene matches: 7. The PCR used 60 Vbeta and 13 Jbeta primers. The protocol was immunoSEQ multiplex PCR, while the TCRdb copy is restricted to in-frame clones and leaves out a portion. This listing includes 120,000 to 150,000 clones. The receptor's source is a woman aged 45-60 years in good health and CMV-seronegative. The rearrangement joins TRBV19 to TRBJ2-1, with TRBD2 matching 7 bases. The sample consisted of PBMCs. In nucleotides, the CDR3 is TGTGCCAGCAGAGCGGGGACCCCCTACAATGAGCAGTTCTTC. Amino acids: CASRAGTPYNEQFF.